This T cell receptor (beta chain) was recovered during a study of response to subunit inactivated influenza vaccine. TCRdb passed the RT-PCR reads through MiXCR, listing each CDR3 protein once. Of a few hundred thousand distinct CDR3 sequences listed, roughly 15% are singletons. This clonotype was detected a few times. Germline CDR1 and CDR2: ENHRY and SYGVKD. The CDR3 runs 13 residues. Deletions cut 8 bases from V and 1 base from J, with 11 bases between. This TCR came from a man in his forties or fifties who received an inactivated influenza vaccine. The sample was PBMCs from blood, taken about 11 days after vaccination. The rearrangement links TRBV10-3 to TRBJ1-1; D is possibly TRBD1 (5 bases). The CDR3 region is CAIRGQQNTEAFF. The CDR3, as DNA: TGTGCCATCCGGGGCCAACAGAACACTGAAGCTTTCTTT.